The rows below give T cell receptor beta chains drawn from one sample of a study of OX40 agonist ivuxolimab in advanced cancers. The method was immunoSEQ multiplex PCR; TCRdb's version includes in-frame clones alone and lacks a portion of them. The sample comprises around 19,000 clones, approximately 90% of which are singletons, and roughly 58% rests with the top ten. This specimen consisted of CD4+ or CD8+ T cells sorted from blood, obtained in a trial of the OX40 agonist ivuxolimab. These receptors were obtained from an adult with an advanced solid tumor such as melanoma, head and neck, liver or kidney cancer. The CDR3 runs from the conserved cysteine through the conserved F or W. Part of the rows lack a size; the others show once, few, many or a class for expanded clones.

abundance	v_gene	CDR3aa
.	TRBV6-1	CASRISTGDTGELFF
.	TRBV27	CASSFGGAGYTF
.	TRBV9	CASSPTGGTNEKLFF
once	TRBV7-9	CASSPLETQYF
.	TRBV11-3	CASRPYADSESYEQYF
.	TRBV5-1	CASSLGVFDNQPQHF
.	TRBV11-2	CASSARGRYTQYF
.	TRBV5-1	CASSLLRGMNTEAFF
.	TRBV11-2	CASSSGGLVPYEQYF
.	TRBV5-1	CASSLAPLRPQHF
.	TRBV5-4	CASSFGTGELFF
.	TRBV11-2	CASSQGQGVYNEQFF
few	TRBV4-2	CASTDSSGTGTQYF
.	TRBV7-9	CASSLGRGRINEQFF
.	TRBV4-2	CASSPDSLTNEKLFF
.	TRBV5-1	CASSKGNYNEQFF
.	TRBV11-2	CASREGGGTDTQYF
.	TRBV11-2	CASSYTTYEQYF
.	TRBV5-1	CASSIPDRESSYNEQFF
.	TRBV29-1	CSVESGAQGGQEKLFF
few	TRBV4-1	CASSQDDGRSGNTIYF
.	TRBV27	CASRGFDYGYTF
once	TRBV9	CASSVNLDRNMNTEAFF
.	TRBV19	CASAPAESYEQYF
.	TRBV6-1	CASSESSWRQPQHF
.	TRBV6-1	CASNLGGSGEAFF
.	TRBV5-6	CASTWGPGLADTDTQYF
.	TRBV7-9	CASNFGPKETQYF
.	TRBV7-9	CASSLRDRAPTDTQYF
.	TRBV10-3	CAISSPIGGFEQFF
.	TRBV27	CASSLSAGTYEQYF
once	TRBV19	CASSTGQNTEAFF
once	TRBV7-9	CASSFTSEAFF
.	TRBV2	CASTGQGFLSGANVLTF
.	TRBV7-6	CASSSNRVNEQFF
.	TRBV5-1	CASSPIPDSQETQYF
.	TRBV10-3	CATTGQGARNTEAFF
once	TRBV7-9	CASSVDYRGNEQFF
.	TRBV5-3	CARSLVRGEDRQETQYF